This T cell receptor beta chain was sequenced during a study of somatic mutations in cytotoxic T cells in rheumatoid arthritis. Study-level points and caveats: Within the rheumatoid arthritis patients, CD8+ clonality went up as age increased (Spearman r of about 0.52). The same was not true of the healthy controls. About an eighth of the roughly 60 patients had a largest CD8+ clone above 20% of CD8+ cells.

Note on this clone: Its antigen is undetermined.

After CD4+ and CD8+ cells were isolated by positive magnetic bead selection, their purity was checked by flow cytometry. The authors' processing: Rarely, patient CD8+ clones larger than 1% corresponded to published virus-specific TCRB sequences. Repertoires were generated with immunoSEQ multiplex PCR, while TCRdb's copy carries only in-frame clones and drops some. Clonal size and the V and J genes are those of that table, whereas D and trimming came from the DNA. Of about 14,000 clones detected, more than 60% appear once; the ten largest clones hold about a sixth. Unmatched junction bases numbered 6, after V lost 5 bases and J lost 12 bases. This CDR3 is built from 13 residues. Germline V gene lookup returns CDR1 SGHVS and CDR2 FNYEAQ.

This chain uses TRBV7-6 with TRBJ1-6; TRBD1 matches at 8 bases. This receptor was identified in an adult with rheumatoid arthritis. Sequenced: CD8+ T cells sorted from blood. CDR3 amino acids: CASSPDRVGPLHF. In DNA, the CDR3 is TGTGCCAGCAGCCCGGACAGGGTGGGACCCCTCCACTTT.